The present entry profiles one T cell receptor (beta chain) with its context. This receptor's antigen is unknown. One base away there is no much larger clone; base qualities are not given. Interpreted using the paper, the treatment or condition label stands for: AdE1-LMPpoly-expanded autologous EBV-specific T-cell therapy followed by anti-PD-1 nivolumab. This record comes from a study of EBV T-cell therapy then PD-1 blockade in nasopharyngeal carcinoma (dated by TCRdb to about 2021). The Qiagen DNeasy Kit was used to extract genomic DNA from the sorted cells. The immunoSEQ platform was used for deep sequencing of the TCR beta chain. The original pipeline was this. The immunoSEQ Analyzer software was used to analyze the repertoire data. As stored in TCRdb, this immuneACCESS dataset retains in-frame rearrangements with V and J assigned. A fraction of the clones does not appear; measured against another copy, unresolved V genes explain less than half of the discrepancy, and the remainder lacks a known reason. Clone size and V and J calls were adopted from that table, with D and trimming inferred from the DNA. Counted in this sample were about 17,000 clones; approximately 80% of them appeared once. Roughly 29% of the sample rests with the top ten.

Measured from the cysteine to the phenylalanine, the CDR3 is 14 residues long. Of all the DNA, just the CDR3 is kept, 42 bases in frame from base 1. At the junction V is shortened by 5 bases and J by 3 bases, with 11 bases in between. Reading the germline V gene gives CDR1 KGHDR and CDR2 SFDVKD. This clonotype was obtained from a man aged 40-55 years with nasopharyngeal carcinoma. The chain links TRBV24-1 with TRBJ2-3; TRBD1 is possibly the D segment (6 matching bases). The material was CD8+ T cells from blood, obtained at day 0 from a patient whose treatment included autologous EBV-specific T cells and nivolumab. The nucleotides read TGTGCCACCAGTGGGAACAGGGAAACAGATACGCAGTATTTT. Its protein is CATSGNRETDTQYF.